This TCR beta chain is drawn from a study of T cell changes during pregnancy in multiple sclerosis. The germline V gene has CDR1 PRHDT and CDR2 FYEKMQ (reference sequence). There are 14 residues in the CDR3. The V and J ends lost 4 bases and 4 bases respectively, with 13 bases between them. Repertoires were generated with immunoSEQ multiplex PCR, while TCRdb's copy carries only in-frame clones and drops some. The sample contains around 50,000 clones, roughly 91% of which appear only once. Source: CD4+ T cells from peripheral blood mononuclear cells, taken after pregnancy. V gene TRBV13 combines with J gene TRBJ2-5, with D possibly being TRBD2 (5 bases). The TCR sequence derives from a female donor in good health, enrolled as a control in a pregnancy study. The CDR3 region is CASSWRTKRETQYF. Here the CDR3 DNA reads TGTGCCAGCAGCTGGAGGACGAAAAGAGAGACCCAGTACTTC.